These 27 T cell receptor beta chains share one sample of origin, sequenced in a study of blood T cell repertoires in COVID-19. Using immunoSEQ multiplex PCR, the repertoire was profiled, and TCRdb retains in-frame clones only, with some absent. The sample lists around 250,000 clones, approximately 89% occurring once. Sequences were obtained from PBMCs or T cells enriched from blood (not recorded which). These receptors were obtained from a man aged 40-50 years who had been exposed to COVID-19.

The chain links TRBV28 to TRBJ1-6; D is uncertain. V dropped 2 bases and J dropped 5 bases, with 7 bases sitting between them. Germline-derived CDR1 and CDR2 are MDHEN and SYDVKM. CDR3 length: 14 residues. CDR3 sequence reads: CASSLVPDNSPLHF. CDR3 DNA: TGTGCCAGCAGTTTAGTTCCGGATAATTCACCCCTCCACTTT.

In this sample, this clone turned up once. This chain uses TRBV7-6 with TRBJ1-1; perhaps TRBD1 as D (6 bases). The CDR3 totals 15 residues. Germline lookup yields CDR1 SGHVS and CDR2 FNYEAQ. V was pared by 0 bases and J by 4 bases, with 12 bases between. The CDR3 sequence: CASSLARGGGTEAFF. The CDR3 DNA follows: TGTGCCAGCAGCTTAGCGAGGGGAGGGGGCACTGAAGCTTTCTTT. The full variable domain, in which reference TRBV7-6 and TRBJ1-1 provide the parts outside the CDR3, is GAGVSQSPRYKVTKRGQDVALRCDPISGHVSLYWYRQALGQGPEFLTYFNYEAQQDKSGLPNDRFSAERPEGSISTLTIQRTEQRDSAMYRCASSLARGGGTEAFFGQGTRLTVV.

This clone is a singleton in its sample. The gene calls are TRBV5-1 and TRBJ2-5, with 12 nucleotides matching TRBD2. V dropped 3 bases and J dropped 7; count of bases not matched to a gene: 10. Per germline, CDR1 SGHRS and CDR2 YFSETQ. CDR3 length equals 16 residues. CDR3 region: CASSSETSGRLGTQYF. CDR3 sequence (DNA): TGCGCCAGCAGCTCAGAGACTAGCGGGAGATTGGGGACCCAGTACTTC.

The J gene is TRBJ1-3, the V gene TRBV16; 7 bases are a match to TRBD1. J gave up 3 bases and V 4 bases, and 6 bases lay outside the gene matches. The CDR3 has 15 amino acids. Germline V gene sequence: CDR1 KGHSY, CDR2 FQNENV. Here the CDR3 DNA reads TGTGCCAGCAGCCTCCGGACAGGTGATGGAAACACCATATATTTT. It specifies CASSLRTGDGNTIYF. Variable domain in full (rest from reference TRBV16 and TRBJ1-3): GEEVAQTPKHLVRGEGQKAKLYCAPIKGHSYVFWYQQVLKNEFKFLISFQNENVFDETGMPKERFSAKCLPNSPCSLEIQATKLEDSAVYFCASSLRTGDGNTIYFGEGSWLTVV.

The J gene is TRBJ2-3, the V gene TRBV6-4, with 8 bases that match TRBD1. Germline lookup yields CDR1 MRHNA and CDR2 SNTAGT. The CDR3 loop spans 14 amino acids. With 7 bases clipped from V and 4 bases from J, the junction kept 7 bases outside the gene matches. Here the CDR3 DNA reads TGTGCCAGCAAAACGACAGGGGCCTCAGATACGCAGTATTTT. The encoded protein is CASKTTGASDTQYF.

V is TRBV19 and J is TRBJ2-1; 12 bases match TRBD2. The germline gives CDR1 LNHDA, CDR2 SQIVND (reference sequence). V lost 4 bases and J lost 9; bases outside the gene matches: 10. CDR3 length: 16 amino acids. CDR3 amino acids: CASSRTTSGSTAEQFF. As DNA, the CDR3 is TGTGCCAGTAGTAGAACGACTAGCGGGAGTACCGCTGAGCAGTTCTTC.

The rearrangement links TRBV7-9 to TRBJ1-4; 7 bases line up with TRBD1. Germline V gene lookup returns CDR1 SEHNR and CDR2 FQNEAQ (reference sequence). V dropped 5 bases and J dropped 7; count of bases not matched to a gene: 7. The CDR3 has 14 residues. In nucleotides, the CDR3 is TGTGCCAGCAGCGGGACAGCTGGGGGTGAAAAACTGTTTTTT. It translates to CASSGTAGGEKLFF.

The chain has TRBV5-1 and TRBJ2-3, with a weak D call TRBD1 (5 bases). V was cut by 0 bases and J by 1 base, with 12 bases left in between. The germline CDR1 and CDR2 sequences are SGHRS and YFSETQ. The CDR3 contains 16 residues. The chain's CDR3 is CASSLGGVGGTDTQYF. For the CDR3, the DNA is TGCGCCAGCAGCTTGGGGGGCGTCGGAGGCACAGATACGCAGTATTTT.

The chain joins TRBV25-1 to TRBJ1-4; D is unclear. Trimming removed 7 bases at V and 0 bases at J, with 9 bases between. Looked up from germline, CDR1 is MGHDK and CDR2 is SYGVNS. The CDR3 is made up of 14 amino acids. The CDR3 DNA reads as TGTGCCAGCACCCTGTCCCCAACTAATGAAAAACTGTTTTTT. Amino acid sequence: CASTLSPTNEKLFF.

The chain uses TRBV6-5 and TRBJ2-7, with TRBD1 identical over 8 bases. Trimming took 6 bases from V and 5 from J; bases not matched to a gene: 6. There are 13 residues in the CDR3. The V gene's germline CDR1 is MNHEY and CDR2 SVGAGI. CDR3 loop: CASSYGQGNEQYF. The CDR3, as DNA: TGTGCCAGCAGCTACGGACAGGGAAACGAGCAGTACTTC.

The genes are TRBV6-5 and TRBJ1-2; D is uncertain. The germline V and J ends were trimmed by 7 bases and 2 bases, with 8 bases remaining between them. Germline V lookup: CDR1 MNHEY, CDR2 SVGAGI. The CDR3 totals 12 residues. In DNA form, the CDR3 reads TGTGCCAGCATTGGCAGGAACTATGGCTACACCTTC. This sequence encodes CASIGRNYGYTF.

The gene calls are TRBV24-1 and TRBJ2-2; D might be TRBD1 (7 bases). Germline values: CDR1 KGHDR, CDR2 SFDVKD. V gave up 0 bases and J gave up 7 bases, with 17 bases separating them. The CDR3 has 17 residues. CDR3 region: CATSDLRRGESGGELFF. CDR3 in DNA: TGTGCCACCAGTGATTTGCGCAGGGGGGAGTCTGGCGGGGAGCTGTTTTTT.

J is TRBJ2-3 and V is TRBV3-1 (or the pseudogene TRBV3-2); D unresolved. This CDR3 comprises 13 residues. Trimming stripped 5 bases from V and 2 bases from J, with 8 bases between. Germline lookup yields CDR1 LGHDT and CDR2 YNNKEL (reference sequence). The CDR3 region is CASSTPSTDTQYF. CDR3 in DNA: TGTGCCAGCAGCACACCCTCCACAGATACGCAGTATTTT.

The chain uses TRBV3-1 (or the pseudogene TRBV3-2) and TRBJ1-2, with 8 bases identical to TRBD1. Germline-derived CDR1 and CDR2 are LGHDT and YNNKEL (reference sequence). This CDR3 has 14 amino acids. V dropped 4 bases and J dropped 7; count of bases not matched to a gene: 8. The DNA of the CDR3 is TGTGCCAGCAGCCGAGGACAGGGAGCTAGTGGCTACACCTTC. Protein: CASSRGQGASGYTF.

The V gene is TRBV10-3, the J gene TRBJ1-1; the D gene is possibly TRBD1 (6 bases). The CDR3 consists of 13 residues. Per the germline V gene, CDR1 is ENHRY and CDR2 is SYGVKD. The ends were cut back, 5 bases at V and 0 bases at J, with 7 bases in the middle. The CDR3 reads CAISTGMNTEAFF. For the CDR3, the DNA is TGTGCCATCAGTACAGGGATGAACACTGAAGCTTTCTTT.

J is TRBJ1-1 and V is TRBV5-6; TRBD1 might be the D (6 bases). CDR3 length: 14 residues. The V gene lost 0 bases and the J gene lost 9 bases, with 15 bases spanning the gap. The germline CDR1 and CDR2 sequences are SGHDT and YYEEEE. CDR3 sequence reads: CASSLGRGQIKAFF. CDR3 sequence (DNA): TGTGCCAGCAGCTTGGGAAGGGGACAAATTAAAGCTTTCTTT.

The chain is built from TRBV19 and TRBJ2-2; TRBD2 agrees at 8 bases. V trimming: 3 bases; J trimming: 4 bases; junction bases outside the gene matches: 4. The CDR3 has 15 amino acids. Per the germline V gene, CDR1 is LNHDA and CDR2 is SQIVND (reference sequence). The CDR3 reads CASSIRTSGTGELFF. The DNA for the CDR3 is TGTGCCAGTAGTATTCGCACTAGCGGCACCGGGGAGCTGTTTTTT.

The chain couples TRBV7-9 to TRBJ1-1, with a possible D match to TRBD1 (6 bases). The germline gives CDR1 SEHNR, CDR2 FQNEAQ (reference sequence). The CDR3 covers 12 residues. Trimming took off 5 bases at V and 12 bases at J, with 16 bases between the two ends. DNA of the CDR3: TGTGCCAGCAGCAAAACAGGGATTGAGACTTTCTTT. This translates into CASSKTGIETFF.

This sequence joins TRBV19 and TRBJ2-7; TRBD1 is a possible D gene (6 bases). Trimming removed 5 bases from V and 2 bases from J, with 13 bases in between. The CDR3 is 14 amino acids. Germline lookup yields CDR1 LNHDA and CDR2 SQIVND (reference sequence). The CDR3 nucleotides are TGTGCCAGTAGTGAGGAGACAGGCGCCTACGAGCAGTACTTC. Protein product: CASSEETGAYEQYF. Complete variable domain (other parts from reference TRBV19 and TRBJ2-7): DGGITQSPKYLFRKEGQNVTLSCEQNLNHDAMYWYRQDPGQGLRLIYYSQIVNDFQKGDIAEGYSVSREKKESFPLTVTSAQKNPTAFYLCASSEETGAYEQYFGPGTRLTVT.

The chain couples TRBV27 to TRBJ2-1, with a possible D match to TRBD1 (5 bases). The CDR3 sequence is 13 residues long. V was trimmed by 8 bases and J by 5 bases, leaving 13 bases between them. CDR1 is MNHEY, CDR2 SMNVEV, per germline (reference sequence). The CDR3 coding sequence is TGTGCCAGCCAGGGTTCGGTTAACAATGAGCAGTTCTTC. It translates to CASQGSVNNEQFF.

The chain uses TRBV6-5 and TRBJ2-7, with 9 bases fitting TRBD1. This CDR3 comprises 15 residues. Germline loops: CDR1 MNHEY, CDR2 SVGAGI. V was clipped by 5 bases and J by 5 bases; unmatched bases: 10. CDR3 sequence reads: CASSNWGQGRNEQYF. CDR3 DNA: TGTGCCAGCAGTAATTGGGGACAGGGTCGAAACGAGCAGTACTTC.

This chain links TRBV19 with TRBJ1-6, with 12 bases matching TRBD1. This CDR3 contains 18 residues. V was clipped by 4 bases and J by 0 bases; unmatched bases: 4. In germline, CDR1 is LNHDA, CDR2 SQIVND (reference sequence). The CDR3 reads CASSTGTGGLSYNSPLHF. The CDR3 coding sequence is TGTGCCAGTAGTACGGGGACAGGGGGCCTCTCCTATAATTCACCCCTCCACTTT.

The chain joins TRBV27 to TRBJ2-7; tentative D call: TRBD1 (6 bases). The CDR3 consists of 11 residues. Trimming stripped 6 bases from V and 4 bases from J, with 7 bases between. CDR1 and CDR2 (germline): MNHEY, SMNVEV (reference sequence). The CDR3: CASSRGYEQYF. In nucleotides, the CDR3 is TGTGCCAGCAGCAGGGGTTACGAGCAGTACTTC.

The chain joins TRBV7-8 to TRBJ2-2; 8 bases align to TRBD2. CDR1 SGHVS and CDR2 FQNEAQ come from the germline V gene. Losses at the gene ends were 1 base for V and 1 base for J; bases not matched to a gene: 2. This CDR3 region has 16 residues. CDR3 protein: CASSLGSGVNTGELFF. CDR3 DNA: TGTGCCAGCAGCTTAGGTAGCGGGGTGAACACCGGGGAGCTGTTTTTT.

V and J are TRBV7-2 and TRBJ2-7; a possible D gene is TRBD2 (6 bases). This CDR3 spans 16 amino acids. V was clipped by 3 bases and J by 3 bases, with 18 bases between them. Per the germline V gene, CDR1 is SGHTA and CDR2 is FQGNSA. The CDR3 DNA reads as TGTGCCAGCAGCTTGGAGTCGGGCGGGATTGGCTACGAGCAGTACTTC. Protein sequence: CASSLESGGIGYEQYF.

This clone was picked up one time. The chain recombines TRBV28 with TRBJ2-6, with TRBD1 matching 7 bases. This CDR3 spans 15 amino acids. Germline V gene lookup returns CDR1 MDHEN and CDR2 SYDVKM. V lost 5 bases and J lost 2; bases outside the gene matches: 3. In DNA form, the CDR3 reads TGTGCCAGCAGTGTCACAGGGGCTGGGGCCAACGTCCTGACTTTC. As protein: CASSVTGAGANVLTF.

This clone has just a few counts. The chain joins TRBV7-9 to TRBJ2-2; no clear D. The CDR3 runs to 17 residues. V lost 1 base and J 2 bases, leaving 14 bases between the germline ends. Germline V gives CDR1 SEHNR, CDR2 FQNEAQ (reference sequence). CDR3 DNA sequence: TGTGCCAGCAGCTTAGGGCCCACGGAGTTTAACACCGGGGAGCTGTTTTTT. Its translation is CASSLGPTEFNTGELFF.